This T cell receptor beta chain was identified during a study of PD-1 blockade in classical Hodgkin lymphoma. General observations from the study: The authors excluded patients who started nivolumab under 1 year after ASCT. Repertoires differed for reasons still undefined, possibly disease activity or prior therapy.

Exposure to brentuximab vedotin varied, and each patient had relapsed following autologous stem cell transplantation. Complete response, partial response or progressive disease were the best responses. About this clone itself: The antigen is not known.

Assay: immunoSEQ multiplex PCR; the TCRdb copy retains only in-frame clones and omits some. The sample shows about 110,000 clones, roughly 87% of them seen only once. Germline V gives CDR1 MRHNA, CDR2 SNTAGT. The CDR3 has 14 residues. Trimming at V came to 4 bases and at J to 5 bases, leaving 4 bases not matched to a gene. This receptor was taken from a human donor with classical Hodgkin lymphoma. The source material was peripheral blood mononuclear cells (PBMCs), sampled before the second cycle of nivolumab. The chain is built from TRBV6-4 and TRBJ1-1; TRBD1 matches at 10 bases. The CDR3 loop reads CASSAGQGVTEAFF. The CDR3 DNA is TGTGCCAGCAGTGCAGGACAGGGGGTGACTGAAGCTTTCTTT.